Shown below are 28 T cell receptor beta chains from a single sample sequenced in a study of early T cells in non-severe SARS-CoV-2 infection. TCRdb re-called the 5' RACE reads through MiXCR, storing one row per CDR3 protein. The repertoire has some 82,000 distinct CDR3 sequences, approximately 12% of them found once; the top ten carry 4% to 4.5%. The sequences come from whole blood, collected at baseline. The origin of the receptors is an adult who was a healthcare worker with PCR-confirmed SARS-CoV-2 infection or an uninfected control (not recorded which).

This clonotype has ten or more counts. The V call is TRBV29-1, the J call TRBJ2-5, with a possible D match to TRBD1 (5 bases). Germline values: CDR1 SQVTM, CDR2 ANQGSEA. CDR3 size: 12 residues. Trimming removed 5 bases from V and 5 bases from J, with 12 bases in between. As DNA, the CDR3 is TGCAGCGTTTTTGGTAGGGGCGAGACCCAGTACTTC. Residues: CSVFGRGETQYF.

The chain links TRBV20-1 to TRBJ2-7; 8 bases map to TRBD1. V lost 6 bases and J lost 2; bases outside the gene matches: 6. Per the germline V gene, CDR1 is DFQATT and CDR2 is SNEGSKA (reference sequence). This CDR3 comprises 13 residues. Here the CDR3 DNA reads TGCAGTGCCATTGGACAGGGAGCCTACGAGCAGTACTTC. Amino acid sequence: CSAIGQGAYEQYF.

This sequence joins TRBV5-5 and TRBJ2-3; 10 bases are shared with TRBD2. The ends lost 4 bases at V and 3 bases at J; junction bases unmatched: 8. The germline gives CDR1 SGHKS, CDR2 YYEKEE (reference sequence). This CDR3 comprises 16 residues. The DNA for the CDR3 is TGTGCCAGCAGCCCAAGACTAGCGGGCTTTACAGATACGCAGTATTTT. Its translation is CASSPRLAGFTDTQYF.

This clonotype was picked up many times. The chain joins TRBV5-5 to TRBJ2-3, with D perhaps matching TRBD2 (6 bases). CDR1 is SGHKS and CDR2 is YYEKEE in the germline V gene (reference sequence). V was pared by 2 bases and J by 1 base, with 14 bases between. CDR3 size: 16 residues. CDR3 DNA sequence: TGTGCCAGCAGCTTAACGGGGGTCTCCGGCACAGATACGCAGTATTTT. Translating it yields CASSLTGVSGTDTQYF.

The rearrangement links TRBV12-3 or TRBV12-4 to TRBJ1-4; 7 nucleotides line up with TRBD1. The junction had 15 bases not matched to a gene; V was cut back by 4 bases and J by 7 bases. This CDR3 has 17 residues. The CDR3 loop reads CASSSNTGVFPPEKLFF. The CDR3 DNA follows: TGTGCCAGCAGTTCTAATACAGGGGTTTTTCCTCCTGAAAAACTGTTTTTT.

This chain links TRBV7-8 with TRBJ2-2; 8 bases are shared with TRBD1. Germline assignment: CDR1 SGHVS and CDR2 FQNEAQ. The CDR3 sequence is 17 residues long. J lost 0 bases, V lost 4 bases, and 7 bases had no gene match. The CDR3 is CASSSYQGATNTGELFF. The DNA for the CDR3 is TGTGCCAGCAGCTCCTACCAGGGGGCTACGAACACCGGGGAGCTGTTTTTT.

The chain recombines TRBV10-3 with TRBJ1-4, with D uncertain. V shed 7 bases and J shed 7 bases, with 16 bases lying between them. This CDR3 has 14 residues. From germline, CDR1 is ENHRY and CDR2 SYGVKD. The CDR3 DNA reads as TGTGCCATCAAGGCAGATACGGGAATTGAAAAACTGTTTTTT. This gives the protein CAIKADTGIEKLFF.

This clonotype was counted between two and nine times. The genes are TRBV12-3 or TRBV12-4 and TRBJ2-4; maybe TRBD1 (5 bases). This CDR3 has 14 amino acids. V was trimmed by 1 base and J by 7 bases, leaving 11 bases between them. The CDR3 sequence is CASSLEGAGNIQYF. CDR3 DNA: TGTGCCAGCAGTTTAGAAGGGGCCGGGAACATTCAGTACTTC.

In this sample, this clonotype turned up a few times. The J gene is TRBJ1-2, the V gene TRBV5-4; D is possibly TRBD1 (6 bases). Looked up from germline, CDR1 is SGHNT and CDR2 is YYREEE (reference sequence). Trimming took off 2 bases at V and 6 bases at J, with 17 bases between the two ends. The CDR3 loop spans 15 amino acids. The DNA for the CDR3 is TGTGCCAGCAGCTTCAACGGGGGGCTAGCAGATGGCTACACCTTC. It encodes CASSFNGGLADGYTF.

This rearrangement joins TRBV3-1 to TRBJ2-7; D ambiguous. Germline loops: CDR1 LGHDT, CDR2 YNNKEL (reference sequence). Trimming pared 2 bases from V and 4 bases from J, leaving 6 bases between. The CDR3 has 12 residues. CDR3 region: CASSQYLYEQYF. CDR3 nucleotides: TGTGCCAGCAGCCAATATCTATACGAGCAGTACTTC.

A few counts support this clonotype. This chain links TRBV12-3 or TRBV12-4 with TRBJ2-1; D is unresolved. The ends were cut back, 5 bases at V and 7 bases at J, with 18 bases in the middle. The CDR3 extends over 15 amino acids. The CDR3 sequence: CASSPGSHLGNEQFF. CDR3 coding DNA: TGTGCCAGCAGTCCCGGGTCTCACCTAGGGAATGAGCAGTTCTTC.

The V call is TRBV6-6, the J call TRBJ2-3; D ambiguous. This CDR3 contains 11 residues. From germline, CDR1 is MNHNY and CDR2 SVGAGI (reference sequence). Trimming removed 6 bases at V and 2 bases at J, with 3 bases between. CDR3 residues: CASRLTDTQYF. CDR3 DNA sequence: TGTGCCAGCAGACTCACAGATACGCAGTATTTT.

This clonotype was seen a handful of times. The chain employs TRBV2 and TRBJ1-1; D is unresolved. This CDR3 has 11 residues. V was cut by 6 bases and J by 6 bases, with 8 bases left in between. CDR1 is SNHLY and CDR2 is FYNNEI in the germline V gene. The CDR3 sequence is CASSEGPEAFF. CDR3 DNA: TGTGCCAGCAGCGAGGGCCCTGAAGCTTTCTTT.

This clonotype showed up just a few times. This chain links TRBV7-9 with TRBJ2-7; D uncertain. The CDR3 totals 14 residues. Deletions cut 5 bases from V and 0 bases from J, with 11 bases between. CDR1 and CDR2 (germline): SEHNR, FQNEAQ (reference sequence). The CDR3 sequence: CASSKQLSSYEQYF. CDR3 nucleotides: TGTGCCAGCAGCAAACAGTTAAGCTCCTACGAGCAGTACTTC.

The chain is built from TRBV5-6 and TRBJ2-7; 13 bases agree with TRBD2. The CDR3 spans 14 residues. V shed 2 bases, J shed 11 bases, and the junction held 7 bases outside the gene matches. Germline V lookup: CDR1 SGHDT, CDR2 YYEEEE. Here the CDR3 DNA reads TGTGCCAGCAGCTTCGGACTAGCGGGAGTATCGAAGTACTTC. Its protein is CASSFGLAGVSKYF.

The chain uses TRBV3-1 and TRBJ2-5; 8 positions agree with TRBD2. The CDR3 is made up of 17 amino acids. Trimming cost V 2 bases and J 3 bases; bases outside gene matches: 11. Germline V CDR1 and CDR2: LGHDT, YNNKEL (reference sequence). DNA of the CDR3: TGTGCCAGCAGCCAAACGCTCCCCGCGGGAGGTGAAGAGACCCAGTACTTC. As protein: CASSQTLPAGGEETQYF.

This clonotype was observed many times. The rearrangement links TRBV28 to TRBJ1-2; D ambiguous. Germline V lookup: CDR1 MDHEN, CDR2 SYDVKM. The ends were cut back, 7 bases at V and 5 bases at J, with 20 bases in the middle. This CDR3 has 15 residues. The CDR3, as DNA: TGTGCCAGCACCATAAATTGGGCGTACGCATATGGCTACACCTTC. It yields the protein CASTINWAYAYGYTF.

This clonotype was counted a few times. The CDR3 sequence is CASSEHQGASTEAFF. The CDR3 nucleotides are TGTGCCAGCAGCGAACACCAGGGGGCGTCGACTGAAGCTTTCTTT. The rearrangement joins TRBV5-4 to TRBJ1-1, with 8 bases fitting TRBD1. This CDR3 has 15 amino acids. CDR1 is SGHNT and CDR2 is YYREEE in the germline V gene (reference sequence). After removal of 4 bases from V and 5 bases from J, the junction contained 10 bases not matched to a gene.

This rearrangement joins TRBV11-2 to TRBJ2-1; 7 bases line up with TRBD2. The CDR3 is 14 residues long. CDR1 SGHAT and CDR2 FQNNGV come from the germline V gene. With 0 bases clipped from V and 4 bases from J, the junction kept 0 bases outside the gene matches. CDR3 in DNA: TGTGCCAGCAGCTTAGAGGGAGGGTACAATGAGCAGTTCTTC. Translating it yields CASSLEGGYNEQFF.

This clonotype showed up just a few times. The rearrangement joins TRBV12-3 or TRBV12-4 to TRBJ2-7; the match to TRBD2 covers 9 bases. The length of the CDR3 is 17 residues. V trimming: 6 bases; J trimming: 3 bases; junction bases outside the gene matches: 15. CDR3 bases: TGTGCCAGCAGCCCTTATAGCGGGGGAGCTCGCAACTACGAGCAGTACTTC. Translation gives CASSPYSGGARNYEQYF.

This clonotype came up a few times. This sequence joins TRBV29-1 and TRBJ2-2; 13 nucleotides align to TRBD2. V shed 7 bases, J shed 5 bases, and the junction held 10 bases outside the gene matches. CDR3 length equals 16 residues. Germline assignment: CDR1 SQVTM and CDR2 ANQGSEA. The CDR3 loop reads CSAHTSGRALTGELFF. The CDR3 DNA reads as TGCAGCGCGCATACTAGCGGGAGGGCCTTGACCGGGGAGCTGTTTTTT.

The rearrangement joins TRBV7-2 to TRBJ2-1; 9 nucleotides agree with TRBD2. V shed 2 bases, J shed 7 bases, and the junction held 6 bases outside the gene matches. CDR3 length: 15 residues. The germline CDR1 and CDR2 sequences are SGHTA and FQGNSA. The CDR3 loop is CASSLYSLAGNEQFF. CDR3 DNA: TGTGCCAGCAGCTTATACAGCCTAGCGGGAAATGAGCAGTTCTTC.

This clonotype appeared a few times. The chain combines TRBV5-4 with TRBJ2-1; TRBD2 matches at 9 bases. This CDR3 contains 15 residues. Trimming cost V 0 bases and J 8 bases; bases outside gene matches: 6. Germline V gives CDR1 SGHNT, CDR2 YYREEE (reference sequence). The CDR3 loop reads CASSLERREGDEQFF. CDR3 nucleotides: TGTGCCAGCAGCTTGGAGAGGCGGGAGGGGGATGAGCAGTTCTTC.

This chain links TRBV7-3 with TRBJ2-2; 9 positions match TRBD2. Germline CDR1 is SGHTA and CDR2 is FQGTGA. The CDR3 is made up of 16 amino acids. The junction had 10 bases not matched to a gene; V was cut back by 5 bases and J by 6 bases. The CDR3 region has the DNA TGTGCCAGCAGCACCCGGAGTAGCGGGAGTCCCGGGGAGCTGTTTTTT. Encoded protein: CASSTRSSGSPGELFF.

This clonotype was seen at least ten times. J is TRBJ1-2 and V is TRBV29-1; D is possibly TRBD1 (5 bases). V lost 4 bases and J 4 bases, leaving 10 bases between the germline ends. The CDR3 extends over 12 amino acids. From germline, CDR1 is SQVTM and CDR2 ANQGSEA. CDR3 DNA sequence: TGCAGCGTTGGACAGATCCTCTATGGCTACACCTTC. Amino acids: CSVGQILYGYTF.

This chain joins TRBV7-2 and TRBJ2-1; 7 bases agree with TRBD1. Germline CDR1 and CDR2: SGHTA and FQGNSA. V was pared by 6 bases and J by 2 bases, with 7 bases of the junction left unmatched. This CDR3 has 15 residues. CDR3 loop: CASSSGTVAYNEQFF. The CDR3 bases are TGTGCCAGCAGTTCTGGGACAGTCGCCTACAATGAGCAGTTCTTC.

This CDR3 reads CASSSRQGMNTEAFF. CDR3 sequence (DNA): TGTGCCAGCAGCTCCCGACAGGGAATGAACACTGAAGCTTTCTTT. The chain employs TRBV7-9 and TRBJ1-1; 7 nucleotides match TRBD1. The germline CDR1 and CDR2 sequences are SEHNR and FQNEAQ (reference sequence). The CDR3 loop spans 15 amino acids. J lost 0 bases, V lost 4 bases, and 5 bases had no gene match.

This clonotype was seen a few times. In nucleotides, the CDR3 is TGTGCCAGCAGCGTAGAAGATCTGGGACAGGGGGTCCGGGAGACCCAGTACTTC. This gives the protein CASSVEDLGQGVRETQYF. This chain connects TRBV9 to TRBJ2-5; TRBD1 aligns across 11 bases. Germline V gene sequence: CDR1 SGDLS, CDR2 YYNGEE. CDR3 length: 18 residues. Trimming took 0 bases from V and 5 from J; bases not matched to a gene: 12.